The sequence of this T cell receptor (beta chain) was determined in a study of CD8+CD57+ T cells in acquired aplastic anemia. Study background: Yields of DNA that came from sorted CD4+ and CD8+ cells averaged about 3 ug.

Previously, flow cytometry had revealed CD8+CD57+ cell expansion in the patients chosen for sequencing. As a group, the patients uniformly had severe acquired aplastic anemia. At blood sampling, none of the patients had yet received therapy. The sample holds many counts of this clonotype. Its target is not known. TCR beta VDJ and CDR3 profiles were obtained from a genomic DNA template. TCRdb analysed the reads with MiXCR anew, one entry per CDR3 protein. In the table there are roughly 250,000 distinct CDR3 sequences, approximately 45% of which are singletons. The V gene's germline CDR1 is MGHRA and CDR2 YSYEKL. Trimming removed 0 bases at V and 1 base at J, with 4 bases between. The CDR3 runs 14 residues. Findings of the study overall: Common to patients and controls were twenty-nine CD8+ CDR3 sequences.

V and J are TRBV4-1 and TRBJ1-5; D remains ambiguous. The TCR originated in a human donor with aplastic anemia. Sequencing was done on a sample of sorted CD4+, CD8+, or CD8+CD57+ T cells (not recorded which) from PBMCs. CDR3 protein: CASSQESSNQPQHF. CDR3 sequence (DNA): TGCGCCAGCAGCCAAGAGTCAAGCAATCAGCCCCAGCATTTT.